This entry is about one TCR beta chain. The antigen it recognizes is unknown. No much larger clone exists at a distance of one base, and base qualities are not known. The source of the sample is a study of blood T cell repertoires in COVID-19 (dated by TCRdb to 2020 to 2022). Context from the whole study: Samples covering the acute and convalescent phases of COVID-19 were provided by collaborators in the United States, Italy and Spain. The repertoires were released in a freely available public database intended as a resource for research on the immune response to SARS-CoV-2. A de-identified subject ID, COVID-19 status, age in years and sex were almost always included in the sample metadata. Where available, HLA class I and class II types were taken from metadata supplied by the sample provider and were not determined by assay-based typing. Samples came from the ongoing ImmuneRACE study (first 160 participants) plus 1,254 subjects from 6 global collaborators. The prospective study material was composed of cDNA or gDNA derived from T cells, B-cell-depleted T cells, or PBMCs. Deeply sampled blood TCRbeta repertoires from subjects exposed to, actively infected with, or recovered from COVID-19 were included in the dataset.

Summary of the overall study and its limitations: Clinical and demographic metadata were provided uncurated, with the amount varying by source and participant.

According to the germline V gene, CDR1 reads SNHLY and CDR2 reads FYNNEI. The CDR3 covers 19 residues, taking in both the cysteine and the phenylalanine. Only CDR3 DNA is held: 57 bases, read in frame from base 1. V has 0 bases trimmed and J has 4 bases trimmed; junction bases matching no gene number 17. The collaborating institutions used their own protocols to collect whole blood in K2EDTA tubes. For TCRbeta analysis, collaborators shipped samples in one of three forms: frozen whole blood, isolated PBMCs, or DNA extracted from either of those sample types. The immunoSEQ Assay, a bias-controlled multiplex PCR, was used to amplify TCRbeta CDR3 regions from genomic DNA. In the authors' own workflow: The number of nucleated cells in each sample was estimated by amplification of reference gene primers within the assay. To quantify the absolute abundance of each unique TCRbeta CDR3 rearrangement, sequence reads were collapsed and filtered. For each sample, productive Simpson clonality was calculated by taking the square root of Simpson's diversity index across productive rearrangements. TCRdb holds this immuneACCESS table with in-frame rearrangements only. Some clones are missing; in checked studies, unresolved V genes explain under half, and the rest has no known cause. V, J and clone size are those of that table, while D and trimming were read from the DNA. The sample table lists some 330,000 clones, approximately 90% of them with a count of one. The ten most abundant clones make up approximately 4% of the sample.

The chain employs TRBV2 and TRBJ1-2; a stretch of 7 junction bases matches TRBD1. The TCR comes from a woman between 45 and 65 years old with active or convalescent COVID-19. Sequencing was done on a sample of peripheral blood. The sequenced DNA is TGTGCCAGCAGTGAAGCTCAGAGACAGGGATTGATAAGACTCTATGGCTACACCTTC. This is translated as CASSEAQRQGLIRLYGYTF.